These 21 T cell receptor beta chains originate from one sample sequenced in a study of early T cells in non-severe SARS-CoV-2 infection (dated by TCRdb to the early 2020s). Libraries were constructed by 5' RACE. These reads were obtained on a NextSeq 500. TCRdb reprocessing: public reads trimmed at Q25 with fastp, clones called with MiXCR, in-frame beta chains kept. Merged by CDR3 protein, the rows form single entries marked with the most common genes and DNA. The sample table holds roughly 30,000 distinct CDR3 sequences, of which roughly 4.5% were seen once. In total, the top ten clones hold approximately 6.3% of the sample. The sequenced sample was whole blood. All receptors derive from an adult who was a healthcare worker with PCR-confirmed SARS-CoV-2 infection or an uninfected control (not recorded which).

The sample holds many counts of this clonotype. The chain joins TRBV9 to TRBJ2-3; 9 bases map to TRBD2. V lost 4 bases, J lost 0 bases, and 6 bases stayed unmatched. The germline CDR1 and CDR2 sequences are SGDLS and YYNGEE. The CDR3 spans 16 residues. The DNA for the CDR3 is TGTGCCAGCAGCCCCGGCCTAGCGGGGAGCACAGATACGCAGTATTTT. It translates to CASSPGLAGSTDTQYF. The entire variable domain, with the rest obtained from reference TRBV9 and TRBJ2-3, is as follows: DSGVTQTPKHLITATGQRVTLRCSPRSGDLSVYWYQQSLDQGLQFLIQYYNGEERAKGNILERFSAQQFPDLHSELNLSSLELGDSALYFCASSPGLAGSTDTQYFGPGTRLTVL.

This clonotype has at least ten counts. The V call is TRBV19, the J call TRBJ2-1; weak D call: TRBD2 (6 bases). The CDR3 covers 15 residues. Per germline, CDR1 LNHDA and CDR2 SQIVND (reference sequence). V lost 3 bases, J lost 2 bases, and 11 bases lay in between. The CDR3 protein is CASSMGGGTYNEQFF. In DNA, the CDR3 is TGTGCCAGTAGTATGGGAGGAGGGACCTACAATGAGCAGTTCTTC.

This clonotype was found many times. The chain couples TRBV4-2 to TRBJ2-1; no reliable D call. Germline assignment: CDR1 LGHNA and CDR2 YNFKEQ. This CDR3 is 15 amino acids long. V was trimmed by 0 bases and J by 0 bases, leaving 6 bases between them. DNA for the CDR3: TGTGCCAGCAGCCAAGAAAGGACCTCCTACAATGAGCAGTTCTTC. It is translated as CASSQERTSYNEQFF.

The chain recombines TRBV12-5 with TRBJ1-2; D not resolved. Germline V CDR1 and CDR2: LGHNT, FRNRAP. The CDR3 is 13 residues long. The V gene lost 6 bases and the J gene lost 4 bases, with 12 bases spanning the gap. This CDR3 is CASGSSALYGYTF. The CDR3 bases are TGTGCTAGTGGCTCCTCCGCCCTCTATGGCTACACCTTC.

This clonotype was recorded many times. The chain has TRBV29-1 and TRBJ2-7, with 15 bases that match TRBD2. CDR3 length equals 16 residues. Germline V gives CDR1 SQVTM, CDR2 ANQGSEA. Unmatched junction bases numbered 10, after V lost 7 bases and J lost 3 bases. The CDR3, as DNA: TGCAGCGAGAGGGGACTAGCGGGGGGAAGATTCTACGAGCAGTACTTC. This codes for CSERGLAGGRFYEQYF.

Comment on this clonotype: A read error is possible here, since a much larger clone lies one base away. The rearrangement joins TRBV2 to TRBJ2-5; D is possibly TRBD1 or TRBD2 (5 bases each). V was trimmed by 7 bases and J by 7 bases, leaving 19 bases between them. The germline V gene has CDR1 SNHLY and CDR2 FYNNEI. The CDR3 length is 14 residues. The DNA for the CDR3 is TGTGCCAGCATGGTTGGGGGAGTATCGCGGACCCAGTACTTC. It is translated as CASMVGGVSRTQYF.

This clonotype occurred a few times. J is TRBJ2-1 and V is TRBV7-2; 10 bases line up with TRBD2. CDR1 SGHTA and CDR2 FQGNSA come from the germline V gene. Germline trimming cut 3 bases from V and 2 bases from J; bases unmatched to any gene: 10. The CDR3 length is 18 residues. CDR3 in amino acids: CASSFLPLAGAAYNEQFF. The CDR3 region has the DNA TGTGCCAGCAGCTTCCTACCCCTAGCGGGAGCAGCCTACAATGAGCAGTTCTTC.

Ten or more counts support this clonotype. V and J are TRBV5-1 and TRBJ2-1, with unresolved D. Trimming shortened V by 4 bases and J by 1 base, and 15 bases separated the two germline ends. The germline CDR1 and CDR2 sequences are SGHRS and YFSETQ. This CDR3 contains 16 residues. The CDR3 loop is CASSAGPSQSYNEQFF. Here the CDR3 DNA reads TGCGCCAGCAGCGCTGGACCTTCTCAGTCCTACAATGAGCAGTTCTTC.

This clonotype is classed as medium-sized. This rearrangement joins TRBV2 to TRBJ2-3, with TRBD2 as a possible D gene (5 bases). CDR1 and CDR2 from the germline V gene are SNHLY and FYNNEI. Trimming removed 7 bases from V and 7 bases from J, with 12 bases in between. The CDR3 loop spans 12 amino acids. In nucleotides, the CDR3 is TGTGCCAGCACACCGACGGGAAATACGCAGTATTTT. This sequence encodes CASTPTGNTQYF.

This clonotype has at least ten counts. V and J are TRBV12-3 or TRBV12-4 and TRBJ2-7; 9 bases align to TRBD1. The CDR3 extends over 13 amino acids. With V trimmed by 5 bases and J by 3 bases, 2 bases remained unmatched. The DNA of the CDR3 is TGTGCCAGCAGTACGACAGGGGGCTACGAGCAGTACTTC. Amino acid sequence: CASSTTGGYEQYF.

In this sample, this clonotype turned up many times. V usage is TRBV29-1 and J usage is TRBJ1-4; D is unresolved. This CDR3 is built from 12 residues. Germline values: CDR1 SQVTM, CDR2 ANQGSEA. The ends were cut back, 4 bases at V and 5 bases at J, with 8 bases in the middle. The CDR3 loop is CSVVSLNEKLFF. CDR3 sequence (DNA): TGCAGCGTTGTGAGCCTGAATGAAAAACTGTTTTTT.

This clonotype was observed a handful of times. The chain uses TRBV11-2 and TRBJ2-2; no firm D call. The ends were cut back, 3 bases at V and 6 bases at J, with 5 bases in the middle. The CDR3 totals 12 residues. Germline assignment: CDR1 SGHAT and CDR2 FQNNGV. Here the CDR3 reads CASSFLSGELFF. The CDR3 DNA reads as TGTGCCAGCAGCTTTCTGTCCGGGGAGCTGTTTTTT. Combining the CDR3 with reference TRBV11-2 and TRBJ2-2 gives the whole variable domain EAGVAQSPRYKIIEKRQSVAFWCNPISGHATLYWYQQILGQGPKLLIQFQNNGVVDDSQLPKDRFSAERLKGVDSTLKIQPAKLEDSAVYLCASSFLSGELFFGEGSRLTVL.

Remarks on this clonotype: A much larger clone differs by one base, so this may be a read error. The chain couples TRBV7-2 to TRBJ2-4, with 10 bases fitting TRBD1. Germline assignment: CDR1 SGHTA and CDR2 FQGNSA. The CDR3 is 13 residues long. The CDR3, as DNA: TGTGCCAACAGCTCGGGACAGGGGAAGAATCAGTACTTC. The encoded protein is CANSSGQGKNQYF.

This clonotype was observed a few times. V and J are TRBV30 and TRBJ1-2, with D perhaps matching TRBD1 (6 bases). Trimming pared 3 bases from V and 8 bases from J, leaving 13 bases between. CDR1 and CDR2 from the germline V gene are GTSNPN and SVGIG (reference sequence). CDR3 length: 12 amino acids. Here the CDR3 DNA reads TGTGCCTGGAGCCAGGGGTTGAGCGGCTACACCTTC. Protein sequence: CAWSQGLSGYTF.

The chain combines TRBV5-5 with TRBJ2-1; the match to TRBD2 covers 8 bases. This CDR3 is 16 amino acids long. With 0 bases clipped from V and 8 bases from J, the junction kept 10 bases outside the gene matches. Germline CDR1 reads SGHKS; CDR2 reads YYEKEE (reference sequence). The CDR3 region is CASSLAFGRALYEQFF. CDR3 bases: TGTGCCAGCAGCTTGGCTTTCGGGAGGGCCCTATATGAGCAGTTCTTC.

J is TRBJ2-1 and V is TRBV18; TRBD2 is a possible D gene (5 bases). Germline lookup yields CDR1 KGHSH and CDR2 LQKENI. This CDR3 comprises 15 residues. The germline V and J ends were trimmed by 2 bases and 6 bases, with 14 bases remaining between them. The DNA for the CDR3 is TGTGCCAGCTCACCAAGAGCTAGCTCGGGCAATGAGCAGTTCTTC. The encoded protein is CASSPRASSGNEQFF.

This clonotype was counted between two and nine times. This chain connects TRBV20-1 to TRBJ2-7; maybe TRBD2 (7 bases). The CDR3 extends over 14 amino acids. From germline, CDR1 is DFQATT and CDR2 SNEGSKA (reference sequence). The V end was cut by 6 bases, the J end by 5 bases, with 20 bases between. CDR3 region: CSARRGGAGNEQYF. The CDR3 DNA reads as TGCAGTGCAAGGAGGGGGGGCGCAGGGAACGAGCAGTACTTC.

V usage is TRBV4-2 and J usage is TRBJ2-1; 9 bases align to TRBD2. Germline values: CDR1 LGHNA, CDR2 YNFKEQ. There are 15 residues in the CDR3. With V trimmed by 6 bases and J by 7 bases, 10 bases remained unmatched. In nucleotides, the CDR3 is TGTGCCAGCAGGGCCCTAGGCGGGGGGGATAATGAGCAGTTCTTC. Translated: CASRALGGGDNEQFF.

This clonotype was seen more than once but under ten times. This chain connects TRBV20-1 to TRBJ2-3; maybe TRBD2 (6 bases). This CDR3 has 15 amino acids. The ends were cut back, 5 bases at V and 3 bases at J, with 18 bases in the middle. Germline V CDR1 and CDR2: DFQATT, SNEGSKA (reference sequence). The CDR3 nucleotides are TGCAGTGCTGGGGTAGCGGCAGACCCAACAGATACGCAGTATTTT. Its translation: CSAGVAADPTDTQYF.

The chain couples TRBV4-2 to TRBJ2-7; 7 bases line up with TRBD2. Trimming cost V 1 base and J 7 bases; bases outside gene matches: 16. This CDR3 is built from 17 residues. Germline V gives CDR1 LGHNA, CDR2 YNFKEQ. The CDR3 sequence is CASSQGMRVGGPEEQYF. The CDR3 DNA is TGTGCCAGCAGCCAAGGCATGAGGGTGGGAGGGCCGGAAGAGCAGTACTTC.

This clonotype was observed a few times. CDR3 DNA: TGTGCTAGTGGTTTGGTACTCCCAGGCGTCGCCAGGGACGCTTTCTTT. Its protein product is CASGLVLPGVARDAFF. The gene calls are TRBV12-5 and TRBJ1-1, with D tentatively TRBD1 (5 bases). Germline CDR1 and CDR2: LGHNT and FRNRAP. This CDR3 is built from 16 residues. Trimming removed 0 bases at V and 11 bases at J, with 22 bases between.